Below, 26 T cell receptor beta chains from the same sample are listed, as sequenced in a study of cytomegalovirus exposure and HLA in healthy donors. With 60 Vbeta and 13 Jbeta primers, the PCR was carried out. The method was immunoSEQ multiplex PCR; TCRdb's version includes in-frame clones alone and lacks a portion of them. The sample has 130,000 or so clones; over 60% are singletons. The sequenced sample consisted of PBMCs. All receptors derive from a female donor in good health and CMV-seropositive.

The rearrangement joins TRBV7-6 to TRBJ1-5; perhaps TRBD1 as D (5 bases). Germline loops: CDR1 SGHVS, CDR2 FNYEAQ. This CDR3 region has 15 residues. Trimming took 5 bases from V and 1 from J, leaving 12 bases between them. Here the CDR3 reads CASSPLGGSNQPQHF. CDR3 DNA sequence: TGTGCCAGCAGCCCCCTCGGGGGAAGCAATCAGCCCCAGCATTTT.

Here the CDR3 DNA reads TGTGCCAGCTCACCCGGACAGCGCGGCTACACCTTC. This encodes CASSPGQRGYTF. The chain employs TRBV18 and TRBJ1-2, with TRBD1 as a possible D gene (6 bases). The V gene lost 3 bases and the J gene lost 8 bases, with 10 bases spanning the gap. The CDR3 covers 12 residues. Germline CDR1 and CDR2: KGHSH and LQKENI.

This clone was seen a few times. This chain joins TRBV21-1 and TRBJ2-7; the table's D call of TRBD2 was not tested on the DNA. TRBV21-1 is reported as a pseudogene. The CDR3 is 18 amino acids. The CDR3 DNA reads as TGTGCCAGCAGCAAAGGGGTGCGGGAGCGGGGAAAGGTGAGGGAGCAGTACTTC. It encodes CASSKGVRERGKVREQYF.

In the case of this clone: At one of its ends the junction is not consistent with the germline gene, which may arise from a read error. The V gene is TRBV18, the J gene TRBJ2-2; 12 nucleotides match TRBD2. The CDR3 has 15 residues. The V gene's germline CDR1 is KGHSH and CDR2 LQKENI. CDR3 protein: CTSSLRLAGAGELFF. Written as DNA, the CDR3 is TGTACCAGCTCACTACGACTAGCGGGAGCCGGGGAGCTGTTTTTT.

This rearrangement joins TRBV11-2 to TRBJ2-2; D not certain. The CDR3 contains 15 residues. V dropped 5 bases and J dropped 3 bases, with 13 bases sitting between them. Germline V gives CDR1 SGHAT, CDR2 FQNNGV. The CDR3 reads CASSPMLPDTGELFF. The CDR3 region has the DNA TGTGCCAGCAGCCCTATGCTCCCGGACACCGGGGAGCTGTTTTTT.

V is TRBV15 and J is TRBJ2-5; D perhaps matches TRBD2 (5 bases). Germline V gene data show CDR1 as LNHNV and CDR2 as YYDKDF (reference sequence). V gave up 3 bases and J gave up 2 bases, with 7 bases separating them. The CDR3 has 13 residues. The CDR3: CATSRDLQETQYF. CDR3 in DNA: TGTGCCACCAGCAGGGACTTACAAGAGACCCAGTACTTC.

V usage is TRBV5-6 and J usage is TRBJ2-5, with 11 nucleotides matching TRBD2. In germline, CDR1 is SGHDT, CDR2 YYEEEE. V shed 2 bases, J shed 1 base, and the junction held 7 bases outside the gene matches. The CDR3 has 17 residues. The DNA for the CDR3 is TGTGCCAGCAGCTTCCGGCTAGCGGGGGGCGGCCAAGAGACCCAGTACTTC. It codes for CASSFRLAGGGQETQYF. Full variable domain (rest looked up from reference TRBV5-6 and TRBJ2-5): DAGVTQSPTHLIKTRGQQVTLRCSPKSGHDTVSWYQQALGQGPQFIFQYYEEEERQRGNFPDRFSGHQFPNYSSELNVNALLLGDSALYLCASSFRLAGGGQETQYFGPGTRLLVL.

V usage is TRBV9 and J usage is TRBJ2-4; 9 bases are shared with TRBD2. This CDR3 spans 15 amino acids. J was trimmed by 5 bases and V by 4 bases; bases with no gene match: 7. Germline values: CDR1 SGDLS, CDR2 YYNGEE. The CDR3 coding sequence is TGTGCCAGCAGCACAGGACTAGCGTCCGAAAACATTCAGTACTTC. Encoded protein: CASSTGLASENIQYF.

The V and J genes are TRBV6-6 and TRBJ2-1; 9 bases align to TRBD2. V lost 6 bases and J lost 5; bases outside the gene matches: 8. The CDR3 has 15 residues. Germline V CDR1 and CDR2: MNHNY, SVGAGI (reference sequence). The CDR3 reads CASSKPGLAHNEQFF. DNA of the CDR3: TGTGCCAGCAGCAAACCGGGACTAGCCCACAATGAGCAGTTCTTC.

The gene calls are TRBV10-3 and TRBJ1-5; D is unclear. Per germline, CDR1 ENHRY and CDR2 SYGVKD. The CDR3 extends over 15 amino acids. Trimming shortened V by 5 bases and J by 5 bases, and 16 bases separated the two germline ends. This CDR3 reads CAISTGFTADQPQHF. The DNA of the CDR3 is TGTGCCATCAGTACGGGTTTCACAGCGGATCAGCCCCAGCATTTT.

V and J are TRBV5-1 and TRBJ1-4; TRBD1 aligns across 8 bases. V was clipped by 0 bases and J by 8 bases; unmatched bases: 3. CDR1 is SGHRS and CDR2 is YFSETQ in the germline V gene. The CDR3 consists of 14 residues. The DNA for the CDR3 is TGCGCCAGCAGCTTGGGGACAGGGTTCGAAAAACTGTTTTTT. Protein sequence: CASSLGTGFEKLFF.

CDR3 DNA sequence: TGTGCCAGTAGTATGGGTCAGGTTAATGAAAAACTGTTTTTT. This gives the protein CASSMGQVNEKLFF. The chain uses TRBV19 and TRBJ1-4; D is ambiguous. Trimming took off 3 bases at V and 4 bases at J, with 9 bases between the two ends. The CDR3 runs 14 residues. Germline V gene lookup returns CDR1 LNHDA and CDR2 SQIVND (reference sequence).

V usage is TRBV5-1 and J usage is TRBJ2-2; possibly TRBD1 for D (6 bases). Germline CDR1 SGHRS, CDR2 YFSETQ. Trimming took 3 bases from V and 2 from J, leaving 11 bases between them. The CDR3 loop spans 15 amino acids. CDR3 DNA: TGCGCCAGCAGCTCCCAGGGGTTAAACACCGGGGAGCTGTTTTTT. As protein: CASSSQGLNTGELFF.

This rearrangement joins TRBV6-5 to TRBJ1-1, with D maybe TRBD1 (6 bases). From germline, CDR1 is MNHEY and CDR2 SVGAGI. The CDR3 consists of 16 residues. V was shortened by 4 bases and J by 1 base, with 16 bases between the two germline ends. The CDR3 DNA reads TGTGCCAGCAGTTCCACGCGGGGGGCCCCGAACACTGAAGCTTTCTTT. This codes for CASSSTRGAPNTEAFF.

The V call is TRBV7-6, the J call TRBJ2-6; TRBD1 agrees at 10 bases. CDR1 and CDR2 (germline): SGHVS, FNYEAQ. This CDR3 is 17 amino acids long. V lost 7 bases and J lost 2; bases outside the gene matches: 8. As DNA, the CDR3 is TGTGCCAGCACGGGGGGGGACAGGGGAACTGGGGCCAACGTCCTGACTTTC. Protein: CASTGGDRGTGANVLTF.

This sequence joins TRBV4-1 and TRBJ2-5; 9 nucleotides agree with TRBD2. There are 16 residues in the CDR3. CDR1 is MGHRA, CDR2 YSYEKL, per germline. V was clipped by 3 bases and J by 6 bases; unmatched bases: 11. The CDR3 spells CASSHSQLAGRQTQYF. The CDR3 DNA reads as TGCGCCAGCAGCCACTCCCAGCTAGCGGGGCGTCAGACCCAGTACTTC.

This chain connects TRBV15 to TRBJ2-5, with 7 bases fitting TRBD2. The CDR3 length is 13 residues. With V trimmed by 8 bases and J by 11 bases, 14 bases remained unmatched. Germline CDR1 is LNHNV and CDR2 is YYDKDF (reference sequence). The DNA of the CDR3 is TGTGCCACCGCCCTTACCAGAGGACTAGAGCAGTACTTC. This sequence encodes CATALTRGLEQYF. Combining the CDR3 with reference TRBV15 and TRBJ2-5 gives the whole variable domain DAMVIQNPRYQVTQFGKPVTLSCSQTLNHNVMYWYQQKSSQAPKLLFHYYDKDFNNEADTPDNFQSRRPNTSFCFLDIRSPGLGDTAMYLCATALTRGLEQYFGPGTRLLVL.

A single count supports this clone. The chain is built from TRBV9 and TRBJ2-3; tentative D call: TRBD2 (5 bases). Trimming stripped 0 bases from V and 7 bases from J, with 18 bases between. The germline V gene has CDR1 SGDLS and CDR2 YYNGEE. CDR3 length: 16 residues. The DNA for the CDR3 is TGTGCCAGCAGCGTAGGCCCGGGGAGTGTGAAGAATACGCAGTATTTT. This translates into CASSVGPGSVKNTQYF.

The chain joins TRBV5-1 to TRBJ2-5; TRBD1 aligns across 8 bases. CDR1 is SGHRS, CDR2 YFSETQ, per germline. J was trimmed by 5 bases and V by 0 bases; bases with no gene match: 9. This CDR3 region has 16 residues. CDR3: CASSLAVDRVWETQYF. The CDR3 nucleotides read TGCGCCAGCAGCTTGGCCGTGGACAGGGTTTGGGAGACCCAGTACTTC.

This chain joins TRBV6-5 and TRBJ1-4; D not resolved. Trimming removed 5 bases at V and 8 bases at J, with 12 bases between. The length of the CDR3 is 13 residues. Germline assignment: CDR1 MNHEY and CDR2 SVGAGI. The CDR3 protein is CASSMTLREKLFF. CDR3 nucleotides: TGTGCCAGCAGTATGACCCTCAGGGAAAAACTGTTTTTT.

The V and J genes are TRBV2 and TRBJ1-1; tentatively, D is TRBD1 (5 bases). Germline V gene lookup returns CDR1 SNHLY and CDR2 FYNNEI. The V end lost 5 bases, the J end lost 5 bases, and 15 bases lay between the germline ends. The CDR3 loop spans 14 amino acids. The CDR3 DNA sequence: TGTGCCAGCAGTCCCATGGCAGGGATGACTGAAGCTTTCTTT. It codes for CASSPMAGMTEAFF. The variable domain in full, with the rest retrieved from reference TRBV2 and TRBJ1-1, is EPEVTQTPSHQVTQMGQEVILRCVPISNHLYFYWYRQILGQKVEFLVSFYNNEISEKSEIFDDQFSVERPDGSNFTLKIRSTKLEDSAMYFCASSPMAGMTEAFFGQGTRLTVV.

This chain joins TRBV30 and TRBJ1-5; 7 bases align to TRBD1. Germline CDR1 and CDR2: GTSNPN and SVGIG (reference sequence). The trim removed 2 bases at V and 6 bases at J, leaving 4 bases unmatched. The CDR3 is made up of 13 amino acids. For the CDR3, the DNA is TGTGCCTGGAGTCCAACAGGGGCTCAGCCCCAGCATTTT. Residues: CAWSPTGAQPQHF.

A single count supports this clone. The chain carries TRBV27 and TRBJ2-7; TRBD2 aligns across 13 bases. V lost 8 bases to trimming and J lost 5 bases; unmatched junction nucleotides: 9. This CDR3 is 15 amino acids long. Germline V gene lookup returns CDR1 MNHEY and CDR2 SMNVEV (reference sequence). The CDR3 region is CASRSGLAGSNEQYF. The CDR3 nucleotides are TGTGCCAGCCGATCGGGACTAGCGGGATCCAACGAGCAGTACTTC.

Comments on this clone: Other DNA sequences of this sample code for an identical CDR3. The rearrangement uses TRBV4-1 and TRBJ2-1; tentatively, D is TRBD2 (6 bases). The V gene lost 0 bases and the J gene lost 4 bases, with 19 bases spanning the gap. This CDR3 has 18 residues. Germline V CDR1 and CDR2: MGHRA, YSYEKL. This CDR3 is CASSQERLRRDEYNEQFF. The CDR3 DNA follows: TGCGCCAGCAGCCAAGAGCGTTTACGGCGGGATGAGTACAATGAGCAGTTCTTC.

The chain recombines TRBV4-1 with TRBJ2-1; 9 bases are a match to TRBD2. Germline assignment: CDR1 MGHRA and CDR2 YSYEKL. The CDR3 consists of 16 residues. V lost 1 base, J lost 5 bases, and 6 bases stayed unmatched. The CDR3: CASSQGGSGGNNEQFF. The CDR3 bases are TGCGCCAGCAGCCAAGGCGGTAGCGGGGGAAACAATGAGCAGTTCTTC.

V is TRBV6-1 and J is TRBJ1-2; D not certain. Germline values: CDR1 MNHNS, CDR2 SASEGT. The CDR3 contains 13 residues. V lost 9 bases to trimming and J lost 0 bases, with 11 bases between them. The CDR3 is CASALNSNYGYTF. As DNA, the CDR3 is TGTGCCAGTGCCCTAAACTCTAACTATGGCTACACCTTC.